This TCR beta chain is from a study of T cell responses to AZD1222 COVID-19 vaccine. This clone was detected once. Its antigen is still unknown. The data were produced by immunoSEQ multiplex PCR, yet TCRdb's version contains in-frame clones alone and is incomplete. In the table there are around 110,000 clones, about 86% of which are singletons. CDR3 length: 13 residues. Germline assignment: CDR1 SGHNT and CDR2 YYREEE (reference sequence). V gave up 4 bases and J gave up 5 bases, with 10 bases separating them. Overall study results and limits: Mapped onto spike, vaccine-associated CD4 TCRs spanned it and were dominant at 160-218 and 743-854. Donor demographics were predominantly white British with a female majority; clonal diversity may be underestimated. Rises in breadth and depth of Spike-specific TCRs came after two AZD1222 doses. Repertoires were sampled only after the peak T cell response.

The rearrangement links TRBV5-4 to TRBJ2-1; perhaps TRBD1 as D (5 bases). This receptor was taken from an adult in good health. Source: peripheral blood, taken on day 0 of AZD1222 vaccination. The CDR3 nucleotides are TGTGCCAGCAGCGCTGACAGCCACAATGAGCAGTTCTTC. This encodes CASSADSHNEQFF.